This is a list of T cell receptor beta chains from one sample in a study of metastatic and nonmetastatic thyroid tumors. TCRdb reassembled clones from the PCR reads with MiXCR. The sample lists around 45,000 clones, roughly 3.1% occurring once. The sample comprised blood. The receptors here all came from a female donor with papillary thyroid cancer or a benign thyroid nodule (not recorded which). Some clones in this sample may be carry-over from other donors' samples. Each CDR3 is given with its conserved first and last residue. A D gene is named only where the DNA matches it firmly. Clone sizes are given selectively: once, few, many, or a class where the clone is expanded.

cdr3_nt: TGTGCCAGCAGCTTGACAGGGGACTATGGCTACACCTTC
cdr3_aa: CASSLTGDYGYTF
j_call: TRBJ1-2
clone_size: few
v_call: TRBV25-1
d_call: TRBD1

cdr3_nt: TGCAGCGTTGAAGAAAGTAGTCGCGGGGAGCTGTTTTTT
cdr3_aa: CSVEESSRGELFF
j_call: TRBJ2-2
clone_size: many
v_call: TRBV29-1
d_call: -

cdr3_nt: TGCGCCAGCAGAAGGGACGGGGTCACCGGGGAGCTGTTTTTT
cdr3_aa: CASRRDGVTGELFF
j_call: TRBJ2-2
clone_size: many
v_call: TRBV10-1
d_call: -

cdr3_nt: TGCAGTGCCGCCGGGGTAACTAGGTCGATCAATGAGCAGTTCTTC
cdr3_aa: CSAAGVTRSINEQFF
j_call: TRBJ2-1
clone_size: few
v_call: TRBV20-1
d_call: -

cdr3_nt: TGTGCCAGCAGTTCCTTATCGCGGGGCTACACAGATACGCAGTATTTT
cdr3_aa: CASSSLSRGYTDTQYF
j_call: TRBJ2-3
clone_size: many
v_call: TRBV27
d_call: -

cdr3_nt: TGTGCCAGCAGGGGTCTGGGCCAGGACGAGCAGTACTTC
cdr3_aa: CASRGLGQDEQYF
j_call: TRBJ2-7
clone_size: -
v_call: TRBV27
d_call: -

cdr3_nt: TGTGCCAGCAGCTTTCTCGGGTTGGGGTCCTACGAGCAGTACTTC
cdr3_aa: CASSFLGLGSYEQYF
j_call: TRBJ2-7
clone_size: many
v_call: TRBV7-2
d_call: -

cdr3_nt: TGTGCCAGCAGTCTCGACAGGGTTCCCGAGACCCAGTACTTC
cdr3_aa: CASSLDRVPETQYF
j_call: TRBJ2-5
clone_size: many
v_call: TRBV28
d_call: TRBD1

cdr3_nt: TGTGCCAGCAGCTTTACTAGAGTCTATGGCTACACCTTC
cdr3_aa: CASSFTRVYGYTF
j_call: TRBJ1-2
clone_size: -
v_call: TRBV11-2
d_call: -

cdr3_nt: TGTGCCAGCAGGAGGGAGGTAGGGTCTGGGGCCAACGTCCTGACTTTC
cdr3_aa: CASRREVGSGANVLTF
j_call: TRBJ2-6
clone_size: many
v_call: TRBV2
d_call: -

cdr3_nt: TGCAGTGCTAGAGTGGCAGGGACGGACAATGAGCAGTTCTTC
cdr3_aa: CSARVAGTDNEQFF
j_call: TRBJ2-1
clone_size: -
v_call: TRBV20-1
d_call: -

cdr3_nt: TGTGCCAGCAGACGAAAGGGAGGATACAATGAGCAGTTCTTC
cdr3_aa: CASRRKGGYNEQFF
j_call: TRBJ2-1
clone_size: many
v_call: TRBV7-2
d_call: -

cdr3_nt: TGTGCCAGCAGACCTTTTGGCCGGGACAGGGGATACAATGAGCAGTTCTTC
cdr3_aa: CASRPFGRDRGYNEQFF
j_call: TRBJ2-1
clone_size: few
v_call: TRBV27
d_call: TRBD1

cdr3_nt: TGTGCCAGCAGGCTAATGTGGATCGGGTATGGCCACACCTTC
cdr3_aa: CASRLMWIGYGHTF
j_call: TRBJ1-2
clone_size: -
v_call: TRBV27
d_call: -

cdr3_nt: TGTGCCAGCAGTGCACCGTACAGGGAACCTTCCTATGGCTACACCTTC
cdr3_aa: CASSAPYREPSYGYTF
j_call: TRBJ1-2
clone_size: -
v_call: TRBV6-1
d_call: -

cdr3_nt: TGTGCCAGCAGACAGGGATTGCTAGGAGGACCCCGGGGGACAGATACGCAGTATTTT
cdr3_aa: CASRQGLLGGPRGTDTQYF
j_call: TRBJ2-3
clone_size: many
v_call: TRBV6-1
d_call: -

cdr3_nt: TGTGCCAGCAGCTTGGATCCGGGATTATATGGCTACACCTTC
cdr3_aa: CASSLDPGLYGYTF
j_call: TRBJ1-2
clone_size: -
v_call: TRBV5-6
d_call: -

cdr3_nt: TGTGCCAGCAGTTTAGGCCTAGCGGGACACTACGAGCAGTACTTC
cdr3_aa: CASSLGLAGHYEQYF
j_call: TRBJ2-7
clone_size: many
v_call: TRBV27
d_call: TRBD2

cdr3_nt: TGTGCCAGCAGCTATGGGTTCCGGGACTTCGCCTACGAGCAGTACTTC
cdr3_aa: CASSYGFRDFAYEQYF
j_call: TRBJ2-7
clone_size: -
v_call: TRBV6-1
d_call: -

cdr3_nt: TGTGCCAGCAAGAGGGGACAGGACTTCTCCTACGAGCAGTACTTC
cdr3_aa: CASKRGQDFSYEQYF
j_call: TRBJ2-7
clone_size: many
v_call: TRBV2
d_call: TRBD1

cdr3_nt: TGTGCCAGCACCTCCGTTAGGGGGGTTGGCTACACCTTC
cdr3_aa: CASTSVRGVGYTF
j_call: TRBJ1-2
clone_size: few
v_call: TRBV6-2/TRBV6-3
d_call: -

cdr3_nt: TGTGCCTGGAGTCCTCTAGCGGGAGAGAGCAATGAGCAGTTCTTC
cdr3_aa: CAWSPLAGESNEQFF
j_call: TRBJ2-1
clone_size: -
v_call: TRBV30
d_call: TRBD2

cdr3_nt: TGTGCTAGCAGCTTGGGTCCGCGGGTCAGCTCCTACAATGAGCAGTTCTTC
cdr3_aa: CASSLGPRVSSYNEQFF
j_call: TRBJ2-1
clone_size: many
v_call: TRBV7-7
d_call: -

cdr3_nt: TGTGCCACCAGCAGACCATTAGCGGGAGAAACCGGGGAGCTGTTTTTT
cdr3_aa: CATSRPLAGETGELFF
j_call: TRBJ2-2
clone_size: -
v_call: TRBV15
d_call: TRBD2

cdr3_nt: TGTGCCAGTAGCCCGGGACAGGGGTACCACGAGCAGTACTTC
cdr3_aa: CASSPGQGYHEQYF
j_call: TRBJ2-7
clone_size: many
v_call: TRBV19
d_call: TRBD1